This entry features one TCR beta chain sequence. Its target is unknown. The source of the sample is a study of stem cell transplantation in POMP-related autoinflammatory disease. Across the whole study: Before transplant, CD4+ T cells skewed naive and CD8+ proportions were low.

The study, taken as a whole, reports: A trend toward lower repertoire diversity and greater clonality appeared in every analyzed T-cell subset of PRAID patients. Fewer unique TRB V-J gene pairings were identified in patients with PRAID.

PRAID combined immunodeficiency and autoinflammation. Clones were read by immunoSEQ multiplex PCR, and TCRdb kept only the in-frame ones, dropping some. The sample consists of approximately 2,100 clones, approximately 87% of them appearing once. The CDR3 covers 13 residues. CDR1 GTSNPN and CDR2 SVGIG come from the germline V gene (reference sequence). V dropped 1 base and J dropped 3 bases, with 10 bases sitting between them. Sequenced material: Tregs from PBMCs, taken before stem cell transplantation. This TCR was sampled from a human donor with POMP-related autoinflammation and immune dysregulation (PRAID). V is TRBV30 and J is TRBJ2-7; no clear D. The CDR3 DNA reads TGTGCCTGGAGTGCGACGAGGTACTACGAGCAGTACTTC. Translating gives CAWSATRYYEQYF.